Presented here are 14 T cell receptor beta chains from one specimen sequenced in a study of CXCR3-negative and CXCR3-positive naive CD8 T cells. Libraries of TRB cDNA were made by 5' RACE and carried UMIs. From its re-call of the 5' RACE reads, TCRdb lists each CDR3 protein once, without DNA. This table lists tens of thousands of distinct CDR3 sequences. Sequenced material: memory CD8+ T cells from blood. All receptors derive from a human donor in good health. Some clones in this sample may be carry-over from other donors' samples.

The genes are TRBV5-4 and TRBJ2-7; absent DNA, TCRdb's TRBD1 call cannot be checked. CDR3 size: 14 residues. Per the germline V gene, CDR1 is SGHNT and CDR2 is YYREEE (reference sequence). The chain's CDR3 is CASSLGDSSYEQYF.

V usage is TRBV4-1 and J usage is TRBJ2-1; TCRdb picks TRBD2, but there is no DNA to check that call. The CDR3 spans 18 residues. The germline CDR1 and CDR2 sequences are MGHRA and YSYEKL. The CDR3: CASSQGLAGGLSYNEQFF.

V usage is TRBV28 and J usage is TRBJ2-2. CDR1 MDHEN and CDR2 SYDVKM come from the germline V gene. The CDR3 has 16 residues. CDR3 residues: CASSFYFGWNTGELFF.

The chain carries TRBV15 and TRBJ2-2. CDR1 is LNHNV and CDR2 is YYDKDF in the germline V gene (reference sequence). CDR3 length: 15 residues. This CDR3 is CATRRWRMDTGELFF.

This chain's CDR3 is CASSFHGDNTNEKLFF. The chain joins TRBV12-3 or TRBV12-4 to TRBJ1-4; TCRdb lists TRBD1, though no DNA is available to test this call. This CDR3 contains 16 residues.

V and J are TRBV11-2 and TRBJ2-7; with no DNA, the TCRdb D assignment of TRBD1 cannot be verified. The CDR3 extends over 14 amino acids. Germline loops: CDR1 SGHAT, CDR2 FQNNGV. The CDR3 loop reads CASSRTGGNYEQYF.

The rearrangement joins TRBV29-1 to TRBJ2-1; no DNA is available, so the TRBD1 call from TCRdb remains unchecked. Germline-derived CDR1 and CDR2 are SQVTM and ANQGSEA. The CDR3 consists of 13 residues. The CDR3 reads CSVDYLQGNEQFF.

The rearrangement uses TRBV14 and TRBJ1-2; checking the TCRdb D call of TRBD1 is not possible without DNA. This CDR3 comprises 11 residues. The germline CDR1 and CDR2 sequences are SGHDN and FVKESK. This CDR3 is CASSQDLPLTF.

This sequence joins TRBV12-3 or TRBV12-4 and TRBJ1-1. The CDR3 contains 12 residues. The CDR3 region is CASSHYGTEAFF.

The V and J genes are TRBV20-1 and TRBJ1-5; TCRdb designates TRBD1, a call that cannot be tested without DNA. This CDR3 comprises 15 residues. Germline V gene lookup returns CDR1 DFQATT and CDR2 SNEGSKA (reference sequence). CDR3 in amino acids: CSARDSGRENQPQHF.

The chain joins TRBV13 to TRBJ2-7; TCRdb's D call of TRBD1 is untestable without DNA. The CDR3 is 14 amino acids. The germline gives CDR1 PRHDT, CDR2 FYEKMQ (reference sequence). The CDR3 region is CASSDGTASYEQYF. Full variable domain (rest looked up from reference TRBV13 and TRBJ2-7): AAGVIQSPRHLIKEKRETATLKCYPIPRHDTVYWYQQGPGQDPQFLISFYEKMQSDKGSIPDRFSAQQFSDYHSELNMSSLELGDSALYFCASSDGTASYEQYFGPGTRLTVT.

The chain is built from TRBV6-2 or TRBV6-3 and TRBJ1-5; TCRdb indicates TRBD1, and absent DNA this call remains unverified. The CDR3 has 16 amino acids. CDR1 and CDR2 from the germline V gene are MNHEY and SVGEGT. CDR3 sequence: CASSYSPREDNQPQHF.

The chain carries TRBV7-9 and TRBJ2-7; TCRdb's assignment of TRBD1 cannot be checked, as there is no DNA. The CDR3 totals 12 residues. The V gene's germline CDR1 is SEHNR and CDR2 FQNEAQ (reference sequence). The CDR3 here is CASSPGQHEQYF.

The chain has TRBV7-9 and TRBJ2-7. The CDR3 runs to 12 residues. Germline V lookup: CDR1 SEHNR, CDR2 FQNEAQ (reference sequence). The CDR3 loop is CASSLQAYEQYF.